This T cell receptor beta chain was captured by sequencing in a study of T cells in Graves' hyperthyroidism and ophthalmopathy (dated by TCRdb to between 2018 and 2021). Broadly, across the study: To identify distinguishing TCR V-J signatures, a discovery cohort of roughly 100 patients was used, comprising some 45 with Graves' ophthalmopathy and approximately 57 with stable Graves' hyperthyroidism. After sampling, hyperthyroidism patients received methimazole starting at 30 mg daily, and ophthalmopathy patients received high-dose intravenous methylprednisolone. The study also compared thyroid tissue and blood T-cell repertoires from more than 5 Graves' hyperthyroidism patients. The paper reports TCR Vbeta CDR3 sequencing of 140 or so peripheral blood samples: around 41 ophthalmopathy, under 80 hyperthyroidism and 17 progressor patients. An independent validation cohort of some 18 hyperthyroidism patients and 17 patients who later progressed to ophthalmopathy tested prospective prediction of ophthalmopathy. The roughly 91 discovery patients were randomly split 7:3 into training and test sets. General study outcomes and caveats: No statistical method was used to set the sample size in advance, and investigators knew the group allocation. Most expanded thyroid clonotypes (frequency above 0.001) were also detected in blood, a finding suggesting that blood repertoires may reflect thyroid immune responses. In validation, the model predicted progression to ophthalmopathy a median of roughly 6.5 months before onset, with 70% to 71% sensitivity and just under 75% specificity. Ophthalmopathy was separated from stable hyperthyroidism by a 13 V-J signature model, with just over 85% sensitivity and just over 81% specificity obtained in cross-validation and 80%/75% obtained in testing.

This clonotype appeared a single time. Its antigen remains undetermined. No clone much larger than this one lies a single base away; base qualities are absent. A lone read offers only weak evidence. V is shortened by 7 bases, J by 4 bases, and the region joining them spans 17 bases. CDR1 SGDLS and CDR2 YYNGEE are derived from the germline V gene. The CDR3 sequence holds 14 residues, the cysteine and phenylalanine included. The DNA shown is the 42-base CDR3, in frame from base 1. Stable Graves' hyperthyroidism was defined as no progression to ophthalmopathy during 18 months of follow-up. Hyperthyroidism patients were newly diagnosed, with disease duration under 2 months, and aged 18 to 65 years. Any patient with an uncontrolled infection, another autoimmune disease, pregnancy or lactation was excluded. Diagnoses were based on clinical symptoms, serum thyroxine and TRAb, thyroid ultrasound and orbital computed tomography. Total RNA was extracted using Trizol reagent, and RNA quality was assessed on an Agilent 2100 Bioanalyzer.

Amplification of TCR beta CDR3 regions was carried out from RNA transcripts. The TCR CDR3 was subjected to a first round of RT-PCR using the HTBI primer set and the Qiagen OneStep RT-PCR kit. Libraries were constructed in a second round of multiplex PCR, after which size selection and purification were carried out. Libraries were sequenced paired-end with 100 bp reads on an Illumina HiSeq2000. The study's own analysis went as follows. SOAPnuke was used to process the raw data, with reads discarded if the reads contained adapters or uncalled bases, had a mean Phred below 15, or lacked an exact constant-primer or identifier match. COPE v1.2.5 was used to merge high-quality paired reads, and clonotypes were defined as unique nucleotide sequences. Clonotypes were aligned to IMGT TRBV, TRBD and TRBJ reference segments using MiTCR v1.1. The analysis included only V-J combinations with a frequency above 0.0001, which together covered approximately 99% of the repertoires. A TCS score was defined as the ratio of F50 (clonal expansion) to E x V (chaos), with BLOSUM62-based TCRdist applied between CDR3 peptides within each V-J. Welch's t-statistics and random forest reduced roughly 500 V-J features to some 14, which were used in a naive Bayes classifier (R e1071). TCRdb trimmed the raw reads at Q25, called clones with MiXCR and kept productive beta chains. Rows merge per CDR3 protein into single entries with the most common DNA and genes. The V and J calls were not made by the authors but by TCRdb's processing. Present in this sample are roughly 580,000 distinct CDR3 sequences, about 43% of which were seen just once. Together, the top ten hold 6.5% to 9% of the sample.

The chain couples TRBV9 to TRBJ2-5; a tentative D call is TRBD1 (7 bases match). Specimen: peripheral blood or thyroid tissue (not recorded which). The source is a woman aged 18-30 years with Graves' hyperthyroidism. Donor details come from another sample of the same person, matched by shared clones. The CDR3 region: CASRAGGRGETQYF. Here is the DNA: TGTGCCAGCCGCGCAGGGGGGCGGGGAGAGACCCAGTACTTC.